Sequencing of this TCR beta chain was carried out in a study of response to subunit inactivated influenza vaccine. Study results and limitations: With each seasonal influenza vaccination, the authors suggested, few new T cells are recruited.

V dropped 5 bases and J dropped 5; count of bases not matched to a gene: 8. Looked up from germline, CDR1 is SGHTA and CDR2 is FQGNSA. CDR3 length: 17 amino acids. In this sample, this clonotype turned up a few times. What it binds is not known. TCRdb ran MiXCR on the RT-PCR reads and lists one entry per CDR3 protein. Of around 710,000 distinct CDR3 sequences in the sample, more than 11% were seen once. The source was PBMCs from blood, collected around two weeks before vaccination. The sequence derives from a man in his forties or fifties who received an inactivated influenza vaccine. The chain combines TRBV7-2 with TRBJ2-5; 16 bases are a match to TRBD2. The CDR3 reads CASSLKGLAGGQETQYF. Written as DNA, the CDR3 is TGTGCCAGCAGCCTTAAGGGACTAGCGGGGGGGCAGGAGACCCAGTACTTC.